Below are 26 T cell receptor beta chains sequenced from a single sample in a study of T-cell memory formation after mild COVID-19. TCRdb recomputed calls from the 5' RACE reads with MiXCR, one row per CDR3 protein. Among around 310,000 distinct CDR3 sequences listed, less than 20% were seen once. The sequencing input was PBMCs or a T cell subset sorted from them (not recorded which). These receptors were obtained from a man aged 18 to 35 who had mild COVID-19 (a few samples of this study predate the infection). Cell type and time point are not known.

This chain uses TRBV5-1 with TRBJ1-2, with TRBD1 identical over 9 bases. Germline V gives CDR1 SGHRS, CDR2 YFSETQ. This CDR3 has 15 residues. Unmatched junction bases numbered 9, after V lost 4 bases and J lost 5 bases. CDR3 residues: CASSKGTGQAYGYTF. DNA of the CDR3: TGCGCCAGCAGCAAAGGGACAGGGCAAGCATATGGCTACACCTTC.

This clonotype was detected a few times. J is TRBJ1-2 and V is TRBV19; TRBD1 is a possible D gene (6 bases). Germline CDR1 LNHDA, CDR2 SQIVND (reference sequence). CDR3 length: 14 amino acids. V lost 5 bases and J lost 0, with 10 bases in between. CDR3 residues: CASSGTSANYGYTF. In DNA form, the CDR3 reads TGTGCCAGTAGTGGGACATCGGCTAACTATGGCTACACCTTC.

In the case of this clonotype: At one end, the junction sequence differs from germline, possibly due to a read error. J is TRBJ2-1 and V is TRBV7-7; TRBD2 matches 12 bases. Germline V gene data show CDR1 as SSHAT and CDR2 as FNYEAQ (reference sequence). The CDR3 is made up of 17 amino acids. The CDR3 DNA follows: TGTGCTAGCAGCCCCGAGCTGTTACTAGCGGGGGGCCCTGAGCAGTTCTTC. This translates into CASSPELLLAGGPEQFF. Supplemented by reference TRBV7-7 and TRBJ2-1, the full variable domain reads GAGVSQSPRYKVTKRGQDVTLRCDPISSHATLYWYQQALGQGPEFLTYFNYEAQPDKSGLPSDRFSAERPEGSISTLTIQRTEQRDSAMYRCASSPELLLAGGPEQFFGPGTRLTVL.

The J gene is TRBJ2-3, the V gene TRBV7-2; tentative D call: TRBD1 (5 bases). V lost 5 bases and J lost 1, with 13 bases in between. From germline, CDR1 is SGHTA and CDR2 FQGNSA. CDR3 size: 15 residues. The DNA of the CDR3 is TGTGCCAGCAGCATCTTGGGGCGCCGCACAGATACGCAGTATTTT. Translated: CASSILGRRTDTQYF.

This chain links TRBV11-2 with TRBJ1-6; TRBD1 agrees at 10 bases. Germline trimming cut 5 bases from V and 9 bases from J; bases unmatched to any gene: 7. This CDR3 contains 15 residues. Germline loops: CDR1 SGHAT, CDR2 FQNNGV. This CDR3 reads CASSQKGQGRSPLHF. In nucleotides, the CDR3 is TGTGCCAGCAGCCAGAAGGGACAGGGGCGTTCACCCCTCCACTTT.

With regard to this clonotype: A junction end diverges from the germline sequence, so it may reflect a read error. The gene calls are TRBV4-1 and TRBJ1-5; the D gene is possibly TRBD1 (6 bases). The CDR3 totals 14 residues. Germline V lookup: CDR1 MGHRA, CDR2 YSYEKL. CDR3 coding DNA: TGCGCCAGCAGCCAGGGGGGCAGGGGTCAGCGCCAGCATTTT. Translating gives CASSQGGRGQRQHF.

The chain links TRBV30 to TRBJ2-7; perhaps D is TRBD1 or TRBD2 (6 bases each). The CDR3 totals 13 residues. Germline CDR1 and CDR2: GTSNPN and SVGIG (reference sequence). V gave up 0 bases and J gave up 3 bases, with 9 bases separating them. The CDR3 nucleotides are TGTGCCTGGAGTGTAGGGGGGCTCTACGAGCAGTACTTC. It encodes CAWSVGGLYEQYF.

This clonotype was seen more than once but under ten times. The chain joins TRBV21-1 to TRBJ2-7. TRBV21-1 is annotated as a pseudogene. CDR3 length: 12 amino acids. The CDR3: CASSKAAYEQYV. CDR3 sequence (DNA): TGTGCCAGCAGCAAAGCAGCGTACGAGCAGTACGTC.

The J gene is TRBJ1-2, the V gene TRBV7-2; D is ambiguous. This CDR3 spans 17 amino acids. Germline V gives CDR1 SGHTA, CDR2 FQGNSA. V dropped 1 base and J dropped 0 bases, with 15 bases sitting between them. CDR3 nucleotides: TGTGCCAGCAGCTTAGTCTCTGGACGGATCACTAACTATGGCTACACCTTC. Amino acid sequence: CASSLVSGRITNYGYTF.

The table lists this clonotype with many counts. The rearrangement uses TRBV10-3 and TRBJ2-1, with 8 positions matching TRBD1. With 11 bases clipped from V and 5 bases from J, the junction kept 5 bases outside the gene matches. The CDR3 has 12 residues. The V gene's germline CDR1 is ENHRY and CDR2 SYGVKD. CDR3 DNA sequence: TGTGCCGCCAGGACAGGGAACAATGAGCAGTTCTTC. It codes for CAARTGNNEQFF.

V gene TRBV18 combines with J gene TRBJ1-2, with a possible D match to TRBD1 (6 bases). The ends were cut back, 3 bases at V and 6 bases at J, with 20 bases in the middle. Germline CDR1 is KGHSH and CDR2 is LQKENI. This CDR3 region has 16 residues. The CDR3 sequence: CASSPTWVGTPNGYTF. In nucleotides, the CDR3 is TGTGCCAGCTCACCCACGTGGGTCGGGACACCAAATGGCTACACCTTC.

The chain couples TRBV4-1 to TRBJ2-2; perhaps TRBD1 as D (6 bases). This CDR3 region has 14 residues. In germline, CDR1 is MGHRA, CDR2 YSYEKL. V was clipped by 1 base and J by 6 bases, with 9 bases between them. The CDR3 DNA sequence: TGCGCCAGCAGCCAAGGCAACAGGGCCGGGGAGCTGTTTTTT. Translation gives CASSQGNRAGELFF.

This clonotype occurred a few times. V usage is TRBV20-1 and J usage is TRBJ2-7; possible D gene TRBD1, 6 bases. The CDR3 extends over 11 amino acids. Germline V CDR1 and CDR2: DFQATT, SNEGSKA (reference sequence). Deletions cut 2 bases from V and 4 bases from J, with 6 bases between. In DNA, the CDR3 is TGCAGTGCTAGACAGGGGTACGAGCAGTACTTC. The encoded protein is CSARQGYEQYF.

This chain uses TRBV20-1 with TRBJ2-3, with D possibly TRBD1 on 6 matching bases. This CDR3 is 14 amino acids long. From germline, CDR1 is DFQATT and CDR2 SNEGSKA (reference sequence). V was pared by 5 bases and J by 2 bases, with 14 bases between. The CDR3 spells CSAYRDTTTDTQYF. CDR3 nucleotides: TGCAGTGCTTACCGGGACACGACCACAGATACGCAGTATTTT.

The table lists this clonotype with many counts. V gene TRBV20-1 combines with J gene TRBJ1-1; D not certain. The CDR3 has 14 residues. From germline, CDR1 is DFQATT and CDR2 SNEGSKA (reference sequence). The V end lost 1 base, the J end lost 0 bases, and 9 bases lay between the germline ends. For the CDR3, the DNA is TGCAGTGCTAGAGGCCAGACTCTGAACACTGAAGCTTTCTTT. Translation: CSARGQTLNTEAFF.

The V and J genes are TRBV7-8 and TRBJ1-3; D is uncertain. The CDR3 is made up of 14 amino acids. Germline V gene lookup returns CDR1 SGHVS and CDR2 FQNEAQ. Trimming took off 1 base at V and 7 bases at J, with 11 bases between the two ends. The chain's CDR3 is CASSLGGVRNTIYF. CDR3 coding DNA: TGTGCCAGCAGCTTAGGAGGAGTTAGGAACACCATATATTTT.

V gene TRBV5-6 combines with J gene TRBJ1-2; D not resolved. The CDR3 runs 13 residues. V lost 1 base to trimming and J lost 6 bases, with 10 bases between them. Germline assignment: CDR1 SGHDT and CDR2 YYEEEE. For the CDR3, the DNA is TGTGCCAGCAGCTTGTGGGGTATCGATGGCTACACCTTC. Translated, it gives CASSLWGIDGYTF.

This clonotype was counted many times. This chain links TRBV6-5 with TRBJ2-1, with 9 bases lining up with TRBD1. CDR3 length: 15 residues. The junction had 13 bases not matched to a gene; V was cut back by 7 bases and J by 9 bases. Germline loops: CDR1 MNHEY, CDR2 SVGAGI. For the CDR3, the DNA is TGTGCCAGCACTTCCCGCCCGACAGGGGGTTCTGAGCAGTTCTTC. Protein sequence: CASTSRPTGGSEQFF.

The chain is built from TRBV4-2 and TRBJ1-5; D gene uncertain. V lost 1 base and J lost 0, with 10 bases in between. This CDR3 is built from 16 residues. CDR1 and CDR2 (germline): LGHNA, YNFKEQ. DNA for the CDR3: TGTGCCAGCAGCCAAGGGTCCATTAATAGCAATCAGCCCCAGCATTTT. It encodes CASSQGSINSNQPQHF.

This sequence joins TRBV6-5 and TRBJ2-7; D is perhaps TRBD1 (7 bases). Germline loops: CDR1 MNHEY, CDR2 SVGAGI. V lost 4 bases and J lost 4, with 17 bases in between. CDR3 length: 15 residues. The DNA of the CDR3 is TGTGCCAGCAGTTCCCCGGCACAGGGGAGGTACGAGCAGTACTTC. This sequence encodes CASSSPAQGRYEQYF.

The chain combines TRBV5-6 with TRBJ1-2; no clear D gene. CDR3 size: 15 residues. V was cut by 0 bases and J by 3 bases, with 12 bases left in between. The germline CDR1 and CDR2 sequences are SGHDT and YYEEEE. This CDR3 is CASSLGSRNYYGYTF. The CDR3 bases are TGTGCCAGCAGCTTGGGGTCTCGGAATTACTATGGCTACACCTTC.

This clonotype came up many times. This chain connects TRBV7-2 to TRBJ2-1, with a weak D call TRBD2 (5 bases). Trimming took off 4 bases at V and 10 bases at J, with 8 bases between the two ends. Germline lookup yields CDR1 SGHTA and CDR2 FQGNSA. The CDR3 covers 11 residues. CDR3 amino acids: CASSSSREQFF. For the CDR3, the DNA is TGTGCCAGCAGCTCTAGCCGGGAGCAGTTCTTC.

The chain couples TRBV6-2 or TRBV6-3 to TRBJ1-6; D gene uncertain. Germline CDR1 MNHEY, CDR2 SVGEGT. The CDR3 has 15 residues. Trimming shortened V by 6 bases and J by 6 bases, and 15 bases separated the two germline ends. The DNA of the CDR3 is TGTGCCAGCAGGGGCCCCGGACTATCTAATTCACCCCTCCACTTT. Its translation is CASRGPGLSNSPLHF.

This chain links TRBV20-1 with TRBJ1-4; 8 bases agree with TRBD1. The ends lost 6 bases at V and 5 bases at J; junction bases unmatched: 5. Germline CDR1 reads DFQATT; CDR2 reads SNEGSKA (reference sequence). There are 13 residues in the CDR3. CDR3 sequence: CSAWTGRNEKLFF. The CDR3 DNA reads TGCAGTGCCTGGACAGGGCGGAATGAAAAACTGTTTTTT.

This clonotype turned up a few times. The chain employs TRBV7-3 and TRBJ2-3; D unclear. From germline, CDR1 is SGHTA and CDR2 FQGTGA. The V and J ends lost 6 bases and 0 bases respectively, with 7 bases between them. The CDR3 extends over 13 amino acids. This CDR3 reads CASRQTSTDTQYF. CDR3 DNA sequence: TGTGCCAGCAGACAGACTAGCACAGATACGCAGTATTTT.

This clonotype was picked up a small number of times. The chain carries TRBV12-3 or TRBV12-4 and TRBJ1-6; 12 nucleotides match TRBD1. V shed 3 bases and J 9 bases; nucleotides not matched to a gene: 3. The CDR3 has 15 residues. The CDR3 here is CASSFWDRGPSPLHF. The CDR3 nucleotides read TGTGCCAGCAGTTTCTGGGACAGGGGGCCTTCACCCCTCCACTTT.